One sample yielded the 18 T cell receptor beta chains listed below, sequenced in a study of control samples from healthy donors and cancer patients. This table comes from immunoSEQ multiplex PCR, and its TCRdb copy is limited to in-frame clones, with some not included. The repertoire consists of 150,000 to 160,000 clones, with about 94% occurring once and the leading ten covering about 5.2%. Sample: blood. The receptors here all came from a man aged 35 to 55 in good health.

The V and J genes are TRBV6-1 and TRBJ1-2, with a possible D match to TRBD1 (6 bases). Trimming took 0 bases from V and 4 from J, leaving 15 bases between them. The length of the CDR3 is 16 residues. Germline CDR1 reads MNHNS; CDR2 reads SASEGT. CDR3 DNA sequence: TGTGCCAGCAGTGAAGCCCCCGACAGGTCCGGCTATGGCTACACCTTC. Translating it yields CASSEAPDRSGYGYTF.

This clone was recorded a few times. The CDR3 sequence: CASSVFWGIGELFF. The CDR3 region has the DNA TGTGCCAGCAGTGTTTTTTGGGGAATCGGGGAGCTGTTTTTT. The gene calls are TRBV2 and TRBJ2-2; D gene ambiguous. This CDR3 has 14 amino acids. V was cut by 4 bases and J by 7 bases, with 13 bases left in between. In germline, CDR1 is SNHLY, CDR2 FYNNEI.

CDR3 sequence reads: CASSRQGANQPQHF. CDR3 sequence (DNA): TGTGCCAGCAGTCGACAGGGGGCGAATCAGCCCCAGCATTTT. V is TRBV27 and J is TRBJ1-5, with 10 bases aligning to TRBD1. V lost 5 bases to trimming and J lost 4 bases; unmatched junction nucleotides: 2. CDR3 size: 14 residues. Germline V gene sequence: CDR1 MNHEY, CDR2 SMNVEV (reference sequence).

The V gene is TRBV5-8, the J gene TRBJ1-1; D not certain. CDR3 length: 14 amino acids. The V gene's germline CDR1 is SGHTS and CDR2 YDEGEE. The V end was cut by 0 bases, the J end by 2 bases, with 8 bases between. The CDR3 bases are TGTGCCAGCAGCTTGGTCCAGAGAAACACTGAAGCTTTCTTT. Translated: CASSLVQRNTEAFF.

The genes are TRBV15 and TRBJ2-7, with D possibly being TRBD1 (5 bases). The V gene lost 4 bases and the J gene lost 3 bases, with 7 bases spanning the gap. Germline-derived CDR1 and CDR2 are LNHNV and YYDKDF (reference sequence). The CDR3 totals 12 residues. Here the CDR3 DNA reads TGTGCCACCAGCACAGGGATCTACGAGCAGTACTTC. This codes for CATSTGIYEQYF.

This clone was counted a single time. This chain connects TRBV28 to TRBJ2-2; D is perhaps TRBD1 (5 bases). The CDR3 contains 14 residues. Germline V gene sequence: CDR1 MDHEN, CDR2 SYDVKM. V shed 7 bases and J shed 4 bases, with 13 bases lying between them. The CDR3 DNA reads TGTGCCAGCACCCGACAGACCCCCACCGGGGAGCTGTTTTTT. Residues: CASTRQTPTGELFF.

The V gene is TRBV7-8, the J gene TRBJ2-3; TRBD1 matches 7 bases. The germline gives CDR1 SGHVS, CDR2 FQNEAQ. V was clipped by 8 bases and J by 4 bases; unmatched bases: 6. CDR3 size: 13 residues. CDR3 DNA sequence: TGTGCCAGCCAGGGGGAGATACCAGATACGCAGTATTTT. Its translation: CASQGEIPDTQYF.

The chain employs TRBV11-1 and TRBJ1-1; 7 bases align to TRBD1. Germline CDR1 SGHAT, CDR2 FQDESV (reference sequence). The CDR3 is 13 residues long. The J segment lost 1 base and the V segment lost 4 bases, leaving 0 bases of the junction unmatched. The CDR3 sequence is CASSWTGNTEAFF. CDR3 coding DNA: TGTGCCAGCAGCTGGACAGGGAACACTGAAGCTTTCTTT.

The rearrangement links TRBV7-8 to TRBJ1-4; no clear D. This CDR3 comprises 14 residues. V was clipped by 3 bases and J by 1 base, with 6 bases between them. CDR1 and CDR2 (germline): SGHVS, FQNEAQ. CDR3: CASSFKRTNEKLFF. The CDR3 nucleotides are TGTGCCAGCAGCTTCAAGAGAACTAATGAAAAACTGTTTTTT.

This chain links TRBV10-3 with TRBJ2-1; 11 bases agree with TRBD2. This CDR3 has 19 amino acids. Germline-derived CDR1 and CDR2 are ENHRY and SYGVKD. V dropped 3 bases and J dropped 0; count of bases not matched to a gene: 10. This CDR3 is CAISDYELAGGSSYNEQFF. The CDR3 DNA reads as TGTGCCATCAGTGATTATGAGCTAGCGGGGGGCAGCTCCTACAATGAGCAGTTCTTC.

The V gene is TRBV6-5, the J gene TRBJ2-7, with D possibly TRBD1 on 8 matching bases. CDR1 is MNHEY, CDR2 SVGAGI, per germline. There are 15 residues in the CDR3. V gave up 0 bases and J gave up 9 bases, with 18 bases separating them. Written as DNA, the CDR3 is TGTGCCAGCAGTTACTCCGGACAGGGAGGGCAGGGGCAGTACTTC. This encodes CASSYSGQGGQGQYF.

This chain uses TRBV12-3 or TRBV12-4 with TRBJ1-2, with D unresolved. There are 13 residues in the CDR3. Deletions cut 7 bases from V and 2 bases from J, with 11 bases between. The CDR3: CASTPRLNYGYTF. CDR3 DNA sequence: TGTGCCAGCACCCCACGCCTGAACTATGGCTACACCTTC.

The chain couples TRBV11-2 to TRBJ1-3; no clear D. V was trimmed by 4 bases and J by 0 bases, leaving 10 bases between them. Germline assignment: CDR1 SGHAT and CDR2 FQNNGV. The CDR3 extends over 15 amino acids. In DNA form, the CDR3 reads TGTGCCAGCAGCTGGGATTCTTTCTCTGGAAACACCATATATTTT. Residues: CASSWDSFSGNTIYF.

The V gene is TRBV24-1, the J gene TRBJ2-1; TRBD2 matches at 16 bases. The J segment lost 1 base and the V segment lost 4 bases, leaving 6 bases of the junction unmatched. CDR1 and CDR2 from the germline V gene are KGHDR and SFDVKD. The CDR3 is 19 residues long. CDR3: CATSDGGTSGGASYNEQFF. In DNA, the CDR3 is TGTGCCACCAGTGACGGTGGGACTAGCGGGGGGGCTTCCTACAATGAGCAGTTCTTC.

This chain connects TRBV9 to TRBJ1-4; 10 positions match TRBD1. Trimming removed 4 bases from V and 4 bases from J; junction bases left unmatched: 13. The CDR3 contains 18 residues. Germline V gene sequence: CDR1 SGDLS, CDR2 YYNGEE. CDR3 DNA sequence: TGTGCCAGCAGCTTCCGGGACAGGGGATTCTCGGGTAATGAAAAACTGTTTTTT. Its translation is CASSFRDRGFSGNEKLFF.

V and J are TRBV4-1 and TRBJ2-2, with no clear D. The germline V gene has CDR1 MGHRA and CDR2 YSYEKL. Trimming removed 4 bases at V and 0 bases at J, with 12 bases between. This CDR3 is 16 amino acids long. CDR3 loop: CASSLLSGANTGELFF. The CDR3, as DNA: TGCGCCAGCAGCCTGCTCAGTGGGGCGAACACCGGGGAGCTGTTTTTT.

Here the CDR3 DNA reads TGTGCCAGCAGTCCGGGACCGGGGGCCCAGCATTTT. It yields the protein CASSPGPGAQHF. The chain combines TRBV27 with TRBJ1-5, with D possibly being TRBD1 (5 bases). This CDR3 has 12 residues. Germline V gene lookup returns CDR1 MNHEY and CDR2 SMNVEV (reference sequence). With 5 bases removed from V and 11 bases from J, the gap between germline ends came to 13 bases.

A single count supports this clone. The chain couples TRBV14 to TRBJ1-2, with a possible D match to TRBD1 (6 bases). The CDR3 is made up of 13 amino acids. V lost 4 bases to trimming and J lost 5 bases, with 11 bases between them. CDR1 SGHDN and CDR2 FVKESK come from the germline V gene. The CDR3 DNA reads as TGTGCCAGCAGCCTTCGGGACACTTATGGCTACACCTTC. This encodes CASSLRDTYGYTF. The whole variable domain, remainder taken from reference TRBV14 and TRBJ1-2, is EAGVTQFPSHSVIEKGQTVTLRCDPISGHDNLYWYRRVMGKEIKFLLHFVKESKQDESGMPNNRFLAERTGGTYSTLKVQPAELEDSGVYFCASSLRDTYGYTFGSGTRLTVV.